This T cell receptor (beta chain) is drawn from a study of blood T cells in healthy people across ages. The CDR3 extends over 15 amino acids. Deletions cut 3 bases from V and 6 bases from J, with 14 bases between. The germline gives CDR1 KGHDR, CDR2 SFDVKD. It was with a sample-barcoded 5' primer and a J-beta primer mix that a second PCR of about 6 to 11 cycles was run. Every single cDNA molecule received a tag from a template-switch adaptor with 12 random nucleotides. CDR3-containing paired-end reads numbered at least 2.5 million in each sample. In TCRdb, the 5' RACE reads were re-called with MiXCR into one record per CDR3 protein. Of approximately 730,000 distinct CDR3 sequences listed, around half are singletons. About this clonotype: Its antigen is not identified.

Overall study results and limits: The CMV status of each donor remained undetermined, and this could have confounded shifts in expanded clonotypes. Roughly linear declines in TCR beta diversity per million T cells occurred with age.

Sequenced input: blood. The rearrangement joins TRBV24-1 to TRBJ2-1; D is perhaps TRBD2 (5 bases). The source of this sequence is an elderly man in good health. In DNA, the CDR3 is TGTGCCACCAGTGATCCTTCCCCTCGGGGCAATGAGCAGTTCTTC. It encodes CATSDPSPRGNEQFF.